This T cell receptor beta chain was identified in a study of T cell changes during pregnancy in multiple sclerosis. Trimming took off 2 bases at V and 4 bases at J, with 9 bases between the two ends. The CDR3 extends over 15 amino acids. Germline CDR1 reads KGHSH; CDR2 reads LQKENI. Here immunoSEQ multiplex PCR was the method, and the copy in TCRdb shows in-frame clones only, minus some. The profile shows roughly 69,000 clones, approximately 90% of them singletons. The sample here was peripheral blood, taken in the third trimester of pregnancy. The V and J genes are TRBV18 and TRBJ2-6, with D unclear. The source of this sequence is a female donor with multiple sclerosis, enrolled in a pregnancy study. The CDR3 coding sequence is TGTGCCAGCTCACCAATGATGGGCGGGGCCAACGTCCTGACTTTC. Amino acids: CASSPMMGGANVLTF.